The clone carrying this T cell receptor beta chain was found many times. Its antigen is still unknown. These data come from a study of early T cells in non-severe SARS-CoV-2 infection. Study-wide results and limits: There was a bias toward anti-spike CD8 responses in VDJdb matching, which missed private and CD4 specificities.

Attachment of unique molecular identifiers was made to individual cDNA molecules. TCRdb reprocessed the 5' RACE reads via MiXCR and lists one record per CDR3 protein. The sample yields about 25,000 distinct CDR3 sequences, about 4.6% seen once. CDR3 length equals 15 residues. Germline CDR1 is SGHRS and CDR2 is YFSETQ. Trimming shortened V by 1 base and J by 3 bases, and 10 bases separated the two germline ends. This chain uses TRBV5-1 with TRBJ2-2; unclear D gene. This TCR was sampled from an adult who was a healthcare worker with PCR-confirmed SARS-CoV-2 infection or an uninfected control (not recorded which). The sequencing sample was made of whole blood. The CDR3 loop is CASSLRSADTGELFF. In nucleotides, the CDR3 is TGCGCCAGCAGCTTGAGGTCCGCAGACACCGGGGAGCTGTTTTTT.